This T cell receptor beta chain appears in the sequencing data of a study of shared clonotypes between healthy human individuals. Trimming at V came to 1 base and at J to 2 bases, leaving 12 bases not matched to a gene. The CDR3 contains 19 residues. Germline CDR1 reads LGHNA; CDR2 reads YNFKEQ. Some clones are missing from TCRdb's copy, which holds only in-frame ones; the method was immunoSEQ multiplex PCR. This repertoire shows about 2.4 million clones, 90% to 95% found once; its top ten account for approximately 0.35%. Sequencing was performed on naive CD4+ T cells from PBMCs. Specified subset: CD45RA+ positively selected. This TCR was recovered from a man between 18 and 29 years old in good health. Some clones in this sample may be carry-over from other donors' samples. V is TRBV4-2 and J is TRBJ2-7; 12 bases map to TRBD2. The CDR3 spells CASSQATRPGLAGTYEQYF. The DNA for the CDR3 is TGTGCCAGCAGCCAAGCTACTCGTCCGGGACTAGCGGGTACCTACGAGCAGTACTTC.